These 18 T cell receptor beta chains were sequenced from one sample in a study of identical twins. TCRdb used MiXCR to reprocess the 5' RACE reads, holding one entry per CDR3 protein. The sample yields about 790,000 distinct CDR3 sequences, 18% seen once. The data were also submitted as part of a second study, on T cells expressing NK-cell markers.

The sample comprised PBMCs. The receptors derive from a woman between 18 and 30 years old in good health.

The chain links TRBV11-3 to TRBJ1-2; perhaps TRBD1 as D (6 bases). V was clipped by 5 bases and J by 3 bases, with 16 bases between them. The CDR3 loop spans 15 amino acids. Germline V CDR1 and CDR2: SGHNT, YENEEA. The CDR3 is CASSLARDIDYGYTF. CDR3 in DNA: TGTGCCAGCAGCCTAGCCCGGGACATTGACTATGGCTACACCTTC.

This clonotype was observed a few times. V usage is TRBV20-1 and J usage is TRBJ2-5, with D possibly matching TRBD2 (6 bases). The CDR3 is 11 residues long. Germline V lookup: CDR1 DFQATT, CDR2 SNEGSKA (reference sequence). CDR3 in amino acids: CSLTRGETQYF. CDR3 nucleotides: TGCAGCCTGACTAGGGGAGAGACCCAGTACTTC.

The chain uses TRBV20-1 and TRBJ1-5, with 7 bases matching TRBD1. V shed 0 bases and J 2 bases; nucleotides not matched to a gene: 7. The CDR3 consists of 16 residues. In germline, CDR1 is DFQATT, CDR2 SNEGSKA (reference sequence). The CDR3 DNA reads TGCAGTGCTAGAGACGACAGGGTTGCGGGCAATCAGCCCCAGCATTTT. Residues: CSARDDRVAGNQPQHF.

This clonotype was counted only a few times. This chain uses TRBV2 with TRBJ2-3; a possible D gene is TRBD1 (5 bases). The ends were cut back, 3 bases at V and 0 bases at J, with 16 bases in the middle. This CDR3 has 17 amino acids. Germline loops: CDR1 SNHLY, CDR2 FYNNEI. The DNA of the CDR3 is TGTGCCAGCAGTGACTGGACACCTTACACTAGCACAGATACGCAGTATTTT. It specifies CASSDWTPYTSTDTQYF.

In this sample, this clonotype turned up a few times. Written as DNA, the CDR3 is TGCAGTGCTAGAGGGGTGTCGAGGAATGAGCAGTTCTTC. Translation gives CSARGVSRNEQFF. The chain recombines TRBV20-1 with TRBJ2-1; D call uncertain. Germline assignment: CDR1 DFQATT and CDR2 SNEGSKA (reference sequence). This CDR3 is 13 amino acids long. The ends were cut back, 1 base at V and 7 bases at J, with 11 bases in the middle.

The chain is built from TRBV5-1 and TRBJ1-5; no definite D call. Trimming took 4 bases from V and 6 from J, leaving 17 bases between them. The V gene's germline CDR1 is SGHRS and CDR2 YFSETQ. The length of the CDR3 is 15 residues. CDR3 sequence: CASSVDLRAGQPQHF. The CDR3 bases are TGCGCCAGCAGCGTCGACCTACGGGCGGGTCAGCCCCAGCATTTT.

This sequence joins TRBV20-1 and TRBJ2-3; 9 bases fit TRBD2. The CDR3 contains 14 residues. Germline CDR1 reads DFQATT; CDR2 reads SNEGSKA (reference sequence). Trimming took 5 bases from V and 10 from J; bases not matched to a gene: 13. In DNA, the CDR3 is TGCAGTGCTCCGGGACTAGCCGACGCTGCAGCGCAGTATTTT. Amino acids: CSAPGLADAAAQYF.

This clonotype was detected a few times. V and J are TRBV11-2 and TRBJ1-1; 8 bases agree with TRBD1. The V gene end was trimmed by 3 bases and the J gene end by 2 bases; junction bases not matched to a gene: 5. Looked up from germline, CDR1 is SGHAT and CDR2 is FQNNGV. This CDR3 has 15 residues. The CDR3 coding sequence is TGTGCCAGCAGCTTCCAGGGGGCCCTAAACACTGAAGCTTTCTTT. It yields the protein CASSFQGALNTEAFF.

CDR3 bases: TGTGCCAGCAGTTCCGCCGGGACAGGGTACCAAGAGACCCAGTACTTC. Protein sequence: CASSSAGTGYQETQYF. This chain uses TRBV12-3 or TRBV12-4 with TRBJ2-5; 9 bases line up with TRBD1. The CDR3 runs 16 residues. Trimming at V came to 4 bases and at J to 0 bases, leaving 6 bases not matched to a gene.

This clonotype turned up a few times. This chain links TRBV6-1 with TRBJ1-1; D perhaps matches TRBD1 (6 bases). The CDR3 consists of 13 residues. The germline V and J ends were trimmed by 6 bases and 3 bases, with 11 bases remaining between them. Germline CDR1 MNHNS, CDR2 SASEGT. This chain's CDR3 is CASRQGLDTEAFF. The CDR3 DNA reads TGTGCCAGCAGGCAGGGGTTGGACACTGAAGCTTTCTTT.

This clonotype was observed a few times. The chain links TRBV25-1 to TRBJ2-1; no clear D. V was trimmed by 4 bases and J by 0 bases, leaving 10 bases between them. Germline CDR1 and CDR2: MGHDK and SYGVNS. This CDR3 contains 15 residues. CDR3 sequence: CASSGWRGSYNEQFF. The DNA for the CDR3 is TGTGCCAGCAGTGGGTGGCGCGGCTCCTACAATGAGCAGTTCTTC.

This clonotype has only a few counts. The chain is built from TRBV20-1 and TRBJ2-5; the match to TRBD2 covers 10 bases. The V gene end was trimmed by 4 bases and the J gene end by 2 bases; junction bases not matched to a gene: 7. Germline V gives CDR1 DFQATT, CDR2 SNEGSKA (reference sequence). The CDR3 is made up of 15 amino acids. In DNA form, the CDR3 reads TGCAGTGCTAAGGGAGCGGGGGGGCCTCAAGAGACCCAGTACTTC. It specifies CSAKGAGGPQETQYF.

The genes are TRBV14 and TRBJ2-1; D is uncertain. Trimming shortened V by 6 bases and J by 6 bases, and 12 bases separated the two germline ends. CDR3 length: 13 amino acids. The germline gives CDR1 SGHDN, CDR2 FVKESK. The CDR3 coding sequence is TGTGCCAGCAGGGCGACTTTCTTCAATGAGCAGTTCTTC. This encodes CASRATFFNEQFF.

The chain couples TRBV7-8 to TRBJ2-3; 7 nucleotides match TRBD2. This CDR3 has 16 amino acids. Looked up from germline, CDR1 is SGHVS and CDR2 is FQNEAQ. V trimming: 1 base; J trimming: 3 bases; junction bases outside the gene matches: 7. The CDR3 DNA follows: TGTGCCAGCAGCTTAGAGTTAGACGGGGGGACAGATACGCAGTATTTT. Its protein product is CASSLELDGGTDTQYF.

In its sample, this clonotype was seen many times. V is TRBV12-3 or TRBV12-4 and J is TRBJ2-1, with 11 bases identical to TRBD2. V shed 5 bases, J shed 0 bases, and the junction held 6 bases outside the gene matches. This CDR3 is built from 17 residues. DNA for the CDR3: TGTGCCAGCAGTCCTACTAGCGGGGGCAACTCCTACAATGAGCAGTTCTTC. It specifies CASSPTSGGNSYNEQFF.

This clonotype was seen only a few times. This chain links TRBV20-1 with TRBJ1-1, with 9 bases lining up with TRBD1. Germline V gene lookup returns CDR1 DFQATT and CDR2 SNEGSKA (reference sequence). V lost 5 bases, J lost 0 bases, and 7 bases stayed unmatched. The CDR3 consists of 15 residues. For the CDR3, the DNA is TGCAGTGCTTCCCCGGGACAGGGACTGAACACTGAAGCTTTCTTT. Translated, it gives CSASPGQGLNTEAFF.

In this sample, this clonotype turned up many times. The chain joins TRBV12-3 or TRBV12-4 to TRBJ2-1; D remains ambiguous. This CDR3 is 13 amino acids long. Trimming removed 5 bases from V and 9 bases from J, with 14 bases in between. DNA for the CDR3: TGTGCCAGCAGTCCGACTCGTCTGGGTGAGCAGTTCTTC. Its translation: CASSPTRLGEQFF.

Remarks on this clonotype: This CDR3 is missing its conserved last phenylalanine or tryptophan, likely due to a read error. It is unclear where the CDR3 begins or ends on the DNA, so no DNA is shown, and the CDR3 is as TCRdb lists it. The V call is TRBV12-3 or TRBV12-4, the J call TRBJ1-1. The CDR3 has 9 residues if both end residues are counted. The CDR3 loop reads CASSLCARC.